The 18 T cell receptor beta chains given below trace back to one sample, sequenced in a study of T-cell reconstitution after alpha-beta-depleted transplantation in children. The TCRbeta library incorporated unique molecular identifiers. MiXCR, run by TCRdb on the PCR reads, gives a single entry per CDR3 protein. The sample holds around 200,000 distinct CDR3 sequences, about 8.7% seen once. Sequencing used PBMCs, mostly from graft donor cells, obtained 360 days after TCRalphabeta/CD19-depleted stem cell transplant. The receptors originated from a male patient under 10 years old who had a stem cell transplant for acute myeloid leukemia, so the T cells may come from the graft donor.

In this sample, this clonotype turned up many times. This sequence joins TRBV6-5 and TRBJ2-1; D is perhaps TRBD1 (8 bases). Germline CDR1 and CDR2: MNHEY and SVGAGI. The V and J ends lost 6 bases and 4 bases respectively, with 16 bases between them. The length of the CDR3 is 15 residues. The CDR3 spells CASSRDRGGYNEQFF. The CDR3 DNA reads TGTGCCAGCAGCCGCGACAGGGGAGGGTACAATGAGCAGTTCTTC.

The rearrangement links TRBV5-5 to TRBJ1-2; 7 bases align to TRBD1. Germline values: CDR1 SGHKS, CDR2 YYEKEE (reference sequence). Losses at the gene ends were 4 bases for V and 6 bases for J; bases not matched to a gene: 6. The CDR3 spans 13 residues. CDR3 protein: CASSVTGRDGYTF. DNA of the CDR3: TGTGCCAGCAGCGTGACAGGGCGGGATGGCTACACCTTC.

This clonotype was seen more than once but under ten times. The chain couples TRBV7-8 to TRBJ1-3; 9 positions agree with TRBD1. The CDR3 contains 15 residues. Germline V lookup: CDR1 SGHVS, CDR2 FQNEAQ. J lost 4 bases, V lost 5 bases, and 6 bases had no gene match. CDR3 amino acids: CASSLGTGYGNTIYF. DNA for the CDR3: TGTGCCAGCAGCCTCGGGACAGGGTACGGAAACACCATATATTTT.

This clonotype was detected a few times. V and J are TRBV7-2 and TRBJ2-5; D remains ambiguous. Germline CDR1 and CDR2: SGHTA and FQGNSA. The CDR3 loop spans 11 amino acids. V was pared by 4 bases and J by 4 bases, with 4 bases between. The CDR3 bases are TGTGCCAGCAGCTGGAGAGAGACCCAGTACTTC. Translated: CASSWRETQYF.

The chain employs TRBV4-3 and TRBJ2-1; tentative D call: TRBD1 (8 bases). This CDR3 is built from 16 residues. Germline CDR1 and CDR2: LGHNA and YSLEER. V lost 1 base to trimming and J lost 7 bases, with 17 bases between them. CDR3 coding DNA: TGCGCCAGCAGCCAAGGACACAGGGGGGGATGGAATGAGCAGTTCTTC. The encoded protein is CASSQGHRGGWNEQFF.

This sequence joins TRBV27 and TRBJ2-1, with D possibly TRBD2 on 5 matching bases. The CDR3 is 18 amino acids. V lost 1 base and J 7 bases, leaving 23 bases between the germline ends. CDR1 MNHEY and CDR2 SMNVEV come from the germline V gene (reference sequence). CDR3 region: CASSLLPHSGVTANEQFF. The CDR3 DNA sequence: TGTGCCAGCAGTTTATTGCCCCACTCCGGGGTCACAGCGAATGAGCAGTTCTTC.

This clonotype turned up a few times. This chain links TRBV27 with TRBJ2-3; perhaps TRBD1 as D (6 bases). This CDR3 is 14 amino acids long. Germline V gene data show CDR1 as MNHEY and CDR2 as SMNVEV (reference sequence). Trimming took off 3 bases at V and 6 bases at J, with 13 bases between the two ends. CDR3 region: CASSFTTQGDTQYF. CDR3 DNA: TGTGCCAGCAGTTTTACGACCCAGGGGGATACGCAGTATTTT.

In its sample, this clonotype was seen a few times. The gene calls are TRBV7-3 and TRBJ2-2; the match to TRBD1 covers 9 bases. J gave up 4 bases and V 2 bases, and 2 bases lay outside the gene matches. Germline V CDR1 and CDR2: SGHTA, FQGTGA. The CDR3 loop spans 15 amino acids. The CDR3 is CASSLGTGITGELFF. As DNA, the CDR3 is TGTGCCAGCAGCTTAGGGACAGGGATCACCGGGGAGCTGTTTTTT.

This clonotype was seen at least ten times. The CDR3, as DNA: TGCAGTGCTAGAGTTTCTGGGACGCAGCAGTTCTTC. Translated: CSARVSGTQQFF. The chain employs TRBV20-1 and TRBJ2-1; D possibly matches TRBD1 or TRBD2 (5 bases each). V lost 1 base, J lost 11 bases, and 12 bases lay in between. Germline CDR1 is DFQATT and CDR2 is SNEGSKA (reference sequence). The length of the CDR3 is 12 residues.

This clonotype was counted only a few times. The rearrangement joins TRBV2 to TRBJ2-1; D is unclear. CDR3 length: 14 amino acids. Germline assignment: CDR1 SNHLY and CDR2 FYNNEI. V lost 7 bases to trimming and J lost 4 bases, with 14 bases between them. CDR3 sequence (DNA): TGTGCCAGCAATGGTAGCCAAGGTTACAATGAGCAGTTCTTC. Translation: CASNGSQGYNEQFF.

This chain joins TRBV29-1 and TRBJ1-4, with TRBD1 matching over 10 bases. The CDR3 is 13 residues long. Trimming removed 3 bases from V and 6 bases from J; junction bases left unmatched: 1. Germline loops: CDR1 SQVTM, CDR2 ANQGSEA. CDR3 sequence reads: CSVDGQGDEKLFF. CDR3 nucleotides: TGCAGCGTTGACGGACAGGGGGATGAAAAACTGTTTTTT.

This clonotype occurred many times. This chain links TRBV29-1 with TRBJ2-1, with TRBD1 matching over 8 bases. The CDR3 has 14 amino acids. J was trimmed by 3 bases and V by 6 bases; bases with no gene match: 7. Germline assignment: CDR1 SQVTM and CDR2 ANQGSEA. CDR3 protein: CSVLDRENYNEQFF. The CDR3 coding sequence is TGCAGCGTCCTGGACAGGGAGAACTACAATGAGCAGTTCTTC.

This clonotype was counted between two and nine times. The chain is built from TRBV7-9 and TRBJ2-5; 8 nucleotides agree with TRBD2. The V segment lost 5 bases and the J segment 2 bases; nucleotides outside the gene matches: 7. This CDR3 region has 15 residues. Germline V CDR1 and CDR2: SEHNR, FQNEAQ (reference sequence). The CDR3 here is CASSPSGSGQETQYF. The CDR3, as DNA: TGTGCCAGCAGCCCCAGCGGGAGCGGGCAAGAGACCCAGTACTTC.

This clonotype has just a few counts. The rearrangement joins TRBV24-1 to TRBJ2-1, with D possibly TRBD1 on 6 matching bases. This CDR3 has 15 amino acids. The germline CDR1 and CDR2 sequences are KGHDR and SFDVKD. Deletions cut 3 bases from V and 7 bases from J, with 15 bases between. CDR3 in amino acids: CATSDTAGENNEQFF. CDR3 in DNA: TGTGCCACCAGTGATACTGCAGGGGAGAATAATGAGCAGTTCTTC.

This clonotype was picked up many times. The chain recombines TRBV11-2 with TRBJ2-1; TRBD2 aligns across 11 bases. In germline, CDR1 is SGHAT, CDR2 FQNNGV. The CDR3 is 16 residues long. J lost 10 bases, V lost 5 bases, and 13 bases had no gene match. The CDR3 protein is CASSPIAGGPSLEQFF. CDR3 in DNA: TGTGCCAGCAGCCCGATAGCGGGAGGGCCTTCATTGGAGCAGTTCTTC.

The genes are TRBV7-9 and TRBJ2-7; weak D call: TRBD2 (6 bases). This CDR3 is built from 14 residues. V was trimmed by 5 bases and J by 2 bases, leaving 13 bases between them. Germline V CDR1 and CDR2: SEHNR, FQNEAQ (reference sequence). In DNA, the CDR3 is TGTGCCAGCAGCCCCGCCGGGGGTCCCTACGAGCAGTACTTC. Amino acid sequence: CASSPAGGPYEQYF.

This clonotype occurred many times. The V and J genes are TRBV5-1 and TRBJ2-2, with 11 bases matching TRBD2. The J segment lost 7 bases and the V segment lost 5 bases, leaving 7 bases of the junction unmatched. The CDR3 covers 15 residues. Germline V gene sequence: CDR1 SGHRS, CDR2 YFSETQ. CDR3 in amino acids: CASSRGTSGGGELFF. CDR3 nucleotide sequence: TGCGCCAGCAGTAGAGGGACTAGCGGAGGCGGGGAGCTGTTTTTT.

The rearrangement links TRBV7-2 to TRBJ2-7, with unresolved D. Trimming left V 1 base short and J 1 base short, with 5 bases between. The CDR3 loop spans 13 amino acids. Germline V CDR1 and CDR2: SGHTA, FQGNSA. This chain's CDR3 is CASSLVQSYEQYV. CDR3 bases: TGTGCCAGCAGCTTAGTGCAGTCCTACGAGCAGTACGTC.